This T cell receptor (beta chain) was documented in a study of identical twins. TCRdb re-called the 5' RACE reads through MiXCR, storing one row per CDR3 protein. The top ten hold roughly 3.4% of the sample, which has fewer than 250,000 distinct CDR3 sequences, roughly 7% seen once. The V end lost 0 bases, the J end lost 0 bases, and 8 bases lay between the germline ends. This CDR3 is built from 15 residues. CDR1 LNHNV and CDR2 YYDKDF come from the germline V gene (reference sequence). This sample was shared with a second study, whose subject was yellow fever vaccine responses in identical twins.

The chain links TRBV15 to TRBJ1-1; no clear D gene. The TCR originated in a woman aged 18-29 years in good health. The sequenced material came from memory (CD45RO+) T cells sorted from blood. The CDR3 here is CATSREGSMNTEAFF. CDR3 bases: TGTGCCACCAGCAGAGAGGGTTCTATGAACACTGAAGCTTTCTTT.